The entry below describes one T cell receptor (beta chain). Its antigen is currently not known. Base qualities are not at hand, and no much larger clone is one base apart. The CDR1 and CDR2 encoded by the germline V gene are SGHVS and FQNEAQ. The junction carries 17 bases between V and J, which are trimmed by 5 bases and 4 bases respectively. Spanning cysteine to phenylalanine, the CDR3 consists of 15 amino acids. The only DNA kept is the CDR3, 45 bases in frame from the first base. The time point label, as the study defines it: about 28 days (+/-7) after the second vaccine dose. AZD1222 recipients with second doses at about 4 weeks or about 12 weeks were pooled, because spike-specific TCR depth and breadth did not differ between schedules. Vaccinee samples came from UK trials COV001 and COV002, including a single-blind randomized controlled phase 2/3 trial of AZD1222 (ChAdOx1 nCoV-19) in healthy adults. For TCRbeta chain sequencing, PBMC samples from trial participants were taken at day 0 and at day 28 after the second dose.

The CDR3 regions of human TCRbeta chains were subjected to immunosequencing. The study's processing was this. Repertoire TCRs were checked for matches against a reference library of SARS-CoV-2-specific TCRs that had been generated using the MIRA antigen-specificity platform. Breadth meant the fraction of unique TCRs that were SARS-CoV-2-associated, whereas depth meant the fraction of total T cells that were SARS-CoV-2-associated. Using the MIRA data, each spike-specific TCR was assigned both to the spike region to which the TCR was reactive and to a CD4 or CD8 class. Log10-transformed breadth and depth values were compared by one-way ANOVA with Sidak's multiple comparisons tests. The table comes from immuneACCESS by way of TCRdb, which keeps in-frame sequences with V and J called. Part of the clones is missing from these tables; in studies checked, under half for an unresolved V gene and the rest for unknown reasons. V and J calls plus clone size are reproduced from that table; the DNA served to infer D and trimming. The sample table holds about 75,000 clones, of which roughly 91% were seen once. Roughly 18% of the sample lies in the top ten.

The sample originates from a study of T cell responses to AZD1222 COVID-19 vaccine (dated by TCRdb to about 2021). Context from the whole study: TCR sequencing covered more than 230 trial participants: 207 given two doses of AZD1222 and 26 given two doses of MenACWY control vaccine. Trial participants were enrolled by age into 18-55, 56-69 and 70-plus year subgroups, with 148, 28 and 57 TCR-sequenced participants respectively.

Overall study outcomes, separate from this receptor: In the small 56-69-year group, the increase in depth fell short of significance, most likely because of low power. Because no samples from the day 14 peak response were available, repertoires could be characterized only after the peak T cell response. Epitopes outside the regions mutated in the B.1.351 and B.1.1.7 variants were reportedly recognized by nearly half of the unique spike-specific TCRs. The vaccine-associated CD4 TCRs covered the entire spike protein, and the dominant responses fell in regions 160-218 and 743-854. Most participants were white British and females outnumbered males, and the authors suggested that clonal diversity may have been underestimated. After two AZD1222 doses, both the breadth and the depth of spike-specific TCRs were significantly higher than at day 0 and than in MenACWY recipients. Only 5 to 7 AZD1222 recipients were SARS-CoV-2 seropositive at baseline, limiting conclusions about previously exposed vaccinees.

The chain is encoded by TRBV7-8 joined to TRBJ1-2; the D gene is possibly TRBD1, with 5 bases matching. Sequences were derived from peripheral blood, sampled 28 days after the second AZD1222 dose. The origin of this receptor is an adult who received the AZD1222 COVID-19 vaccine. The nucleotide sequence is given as TGTGCCAGCAGCACCCCGGGACGGGATACCTATGGCTACACCTTC. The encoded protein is CASSTPGRDTYGYTF.